A single sample gave rise to the 13 T cell receptor beta chains below, sequenced in a study of Graves' ophthalmopathy and Graves' hyperthyroidism. Amplification of the TCR beta CDR3 regions used RNA transcripts (as template). Second-round multiplex PCR came after first-round RT-PCR with HTBI primers. Each CDR3 protein is one row after TCRdb ran MiXCR on the multiplex PCR reads. The repertoire holds 170,000 or so distinct CDR3 sequences, with just under 40% as singletons. What was sequenced was peripheral blood. The receptors were gathered from a young man with Graves' ophthalmopathy.

This clonotype was detected many times. V is TRBV28 and J is TRBJ1-1; D unresolved. The germline gives CDR1 MDHEN, CDR2 SYDVKM. The ends were cut back, 2 bases at V and 1 base at J, with 5 bases in the middle. The length of the CDR3 is 13 residues. The CDR3 nucleotides are TGTGCCAGCAGTTTACTCGGGAACACTGAAGCTTTCTTT. This encodes CASSLLGNTEAFF.

This clonotype was picked up many times. This rearrangement joins TRBV27 to TRBJ2-7; D is tentatively TRBD1 or TRBD2 (5 bases each). V was cut by 1 base and J by 0 bases, with 10 bases left in between. The CDR3 covers 15 residues. Per germline, CDR1 MNHEY and CDR2 SMNVEV (reference sequence). CDR3 nucleotide sequence: TGTGCCAGCAGTTTATACGGGACGCCCTCCTACGAGCAGTACTTC. Protein: CASSLYGTPSYEQYF.

The rearrangement links TRBV29-1 to TRBJ1-2; D might be TRBD1 (6 bases). The CDR3 is made up of 12 amino acids. Trimming stripped 8 bases from V and 7 bases from J, with 17 bases between. Germline V gene data show CDR1 as SQVTM and CDR2 as ANQGSEA. CDR3 sequence (DNA): TGCAGCCTCAGGACAGAGAGTAGTGGCTACACCTTC. Residues: CSLRTESSGYTF.

This sequence joins TRBV6-1 and TRBJ2-7; 7 bases align to TRBD2. Trimming took 4 bases from V and 6 from J; bases not matched to a gene: 6. Germline lookup yields CDR1 MNHNS and CDR2 SASEGT. The CDR3 has 13 amino acids. This CDR3 reads CASSAGREGEQYF. The CDR3, as DNA: TGTGCCAGCAGTGCGGGCAGGGAGGGCGAGCAGTACTTC.

This chain connects TRBV6-2 or TRBV6-3 to TRBJ2-7; 8 nucleotides match TRBD1. Looked up from germline, CDR1 is MNHEY and CDR2 is SVGEGT. V gave up 6 bases and J gave up 3 bases; unmatched junction bases: 16. This CDR3 region has 17 residues. The CDR3 reads CASRPRNLDRGNYEQYF. The CDR3 DNA reads as TGTGCCAGCAGACCCAGGAATCTCGACAGGGGAAACTACGAGCAGTACTTC.

This clonotype has only one observation. V and J are TRBV20-1 and TRBJ2-5; a possible D gene is TRBD2 (5 bases). Germline CDR1 reads DFQATT; CDR2 reads SNEGSKA (reference sequence). Trimming cost V 0 bases and J 10 bases, with 18 bases left between them. The CDR3 has 14 amino acids. The CDR3 loop is CSARDEGSYHNQYF. CDR3 nucleotide sequence: TGCAGTGCTAGAGACGAGGGCAGTTATCACAACCAGTACTTC.

The gene calls are TRBV12-3 or TRBV12-4 and TRBJ1-5, with D tentatively TRBD1 (6 bases). V shed 6 bases and J shed 7 bases, with 16 bases lying between them. This CDR3 has 14 residues. The CDR3 bases are TGTGCCAGCAGCAATAGGGGGGGTAAGCAGCCCCAGCATTTT. Translating it yields CASSNRGGKQPQHF.

This chain connects TRBV6-1 to TRBJ2-5; possibly TRBD1 or TRBD2 for D (5 bases each). The CDR3 is 14 amino acids. Trimming removed 3 bases at V and 7 bases at J, with 15 bases between. Germline V gives CDR1 MNHNS, CDR2 SASEGT. The CDR3 reads CASSDFGAGGTQYF. The CDR3 nucleotides are TGTGCCAGCAGTGATTTCGGGGCAGGAGGGACCCAGTACTTC.

A single count supports this clonotype. The chain is built from TRBV28 and TRBJ1-5, with D perhaps matching TRBD1 (5 bases). Per germline, CDR1 MDHEN and CDR2 SYDVKM. CDR3 size: 11 residues. Trimming stripped 8 bases from V and 5 bases from J, with 7 bases between. This CDR3 reads CASGGDQPQHF. In nucleotides, the CDR3 is TGTGCCAGCGGGGGAGATCAGCCCCAGCATTTT.

This chain uses TRBV27 with TRBJ2-5; weak D call: TRBD1 (6 bases). The V gene's germline CDR1 is MNHEY and CDR2 SMNVEV (reference sequence). The CDR3 totals 13 residues. V lost 4 bases, J lost 4 bases, and 10 bases lay in between. CDR3 protein: CASSSQGLETQYF. DNA for the CDR3: TGTGCCAGCAGTTCCCAGGGGTTAGAGACCCAGTACTTC.

This clonotype appeared many times. This rearrangement joins TRBV6-2 or TRBV6-3 to TRBJ2-7, with 7 positions matching TRBD2. There are 13 residues in the CDR3. The germline V gene encodes CDR1 MNHEY and CDR2 SVGEGT. V was clipped by 8 bases and J by 0 bases; unmatched bases: 4. This CDR3 is CASALADSYEQYF. DNA for the CDR3: TGTGCCAGCGCGCTAGCGGACTCCTACGAGCAGTACTTC.

The chain couples TRBV14 to TRBJ1-2; 9 positions agree with TRBD1. The CDR3 covers 15 residues. Trimming removed 0 bases from V and 7 bases from J; junction bases left unmatched: 6. Germline-derived CDR1 and CDR2 are SGHDN and FVKESK. The CDR3 DNA follows: TGTGCCAGCAGCCAAGATCTTGGGACAGGGAGTGGCTACACCTTC. It encodes CASSQDLGTGSGYTF.

The chain is built from TRBV6-1 and TRBJ1-1; D is uncertain. V dropped 6 bases and J dropped 1 base, with 9 bases sitting between them. The CDR3 runs 13 residues. The germline CDR1 and CDR2 sequences are MNHNS and SASEGT. The CDR3 loop reads CASRADWNTEAFF. The CDR3 DNA is TGTGCCAGCAGGGCAGACTGGAACACTGAAGCTTTCTTT.